The 12 T cell receptor beta chains reported below all come from one sample, sequenced in a study of blood T cell repertoires in COVID-19. The method was immunoSEQ multiplex PCR; TCRdb's version includes in-frame clones alone and lacks a portion of them. Of some 250,000 clones in the sample, approximately 83% were seen once. The source material was peripheral blood. The receptor set was obtained from a woman aged 25 to 45 who had recovered from COVID-19.

The chain has TRBV3-1 (or the pseudogene TRBV3-2) and TRBJ2-5; 13 bases map to TRBD2. V shed 5 bases and J 1 base; nucleotides not matched to a gene: 4. The CDR3 has 16 residues. Germline values: CDR1 LGHDT, CDR2 YNNKEL (reference sequence). The CDR3 here is CASSARLAGGQETQYF. For the CDR3, the DNA is TGTGCCAGCAGCGCAAGACTAGCGGGGGGCCAAGAGACCCAGTACTTC.

The chain combines TRBV5-1 with TRBJ2-7, with 8 nucleotides matching TRBD2. There are 15 residues in the CDR3. Germline V gene data show CDR1 as SGHRS and CDR2 as YFSETQ. J gave up 5 bases and V 1 base, and 8 bases lay outside the gene matches. The DNA of the CDR3 is TGCGCCAGCAGCTTGCCAGGGACTAGGGGTCACGAGCAGTACTTC. It codes for CASSLPGTRGHEQYF.

This clone was recorded only once. The rearrangement joins TRBV19 to TRBJ2-7; possibly TRBD2 for D (6 bases). The V end was cut by 11 bases, the J end by 1 base, with 15 bases between. The CDR3 has 13 amino acids. Germline V gene lookup returns CDR1 LNHDA and CDR2 SQIVND (reference sequence). The CDR3 protein is CAFRRGRSYEQYF. CDR3 DNA sequence: TGTGCCTTTAGGAGGGGTCGATCCTACGAGCAGTACTTC.

The chain uses TRBV3-1 (or the pseudogene TRBV3-2) and TRBJ2-1; 8 bases fit TRBD2. CDR3 length: 15 residues. CDR1 is LGHDT, CDR2 YNNKEL, per germline (reference sequence). Trimming took 6 bases from V and 6 from J; bases not matched to a gene: 10. CDR3 sequence: CASSIGGGPGNEQFF. The CDR3 DNA follows: TGTGCCAGCAGTATTGGCGGGGGGCCGGGCAATGAGCAGTTCTTC.

In this sample, this clone turned up a few times. The chain uses TRBV23-1 and TRBJ1-1; D gene unclear. Being an ORF, TRBV23-1 has a function that is uncertain. Trimming removed 1 base from V and 5 bases from J, with 14 bases in between. The CDR3 covers 15 residues. CDR3 DNA: TGCGCCAGCAGTCAATATAAGCCGGCGAGGACTGAAGCTTTCTTT. Translation: CASSQYKPARTEAFF.

The DNA of the CDR3 is TGTGCCAGCAGCTTAGTCCAGCGGGGGGCAACCTACGAGCAGTACTTC. It translates to CASSLVQRGATYEQYF. The V gene is TRBV7-2, the J gene TRBJ2-7, with 9 positions matching TRBD2. CDR3 size: 16 residues. Germline assignment: CDR1 SGHTA and CDR2 FQGNSA. With V trimmed by 1 base and J by 2 bases, 6 bases remained unmatched.

V gene TRBV2 combines with J gene TRBJ2-1; 8 nucleotides line up with TRBD2. Germline CDR1 and CDR2: SNHLY and FYNNEI. The CDR3 is 16 residues long. The ends lost 7 bases at V and 2 bases at J; junction bases unmatched: 10. CDR3 loop: CASNVGTGGAYNEQFF. The CDR3 DNA reads TGTGCCAGCAACGTGGGGACCGGGGGGGCCTACAATGAGCAGTTCTTC.

This chain uses TRBV4-2 with TRBJ2-1; 8 bases are shared with TRBD1. This CDR3 region has 15 residues. Germline-derived CDR1 and CDR2 are LGHNA and YNFKEQ. After removal of 4 bases from V and 1 base from J, the junction contained 3 bases not matched to a gene. The CDR3 region is CASSLGQESYNEQFF. CDR3 in DNA: TGTGCCAGCAGCCTGGGACAGGAGTCCTACAATGAGCAGTTCTTC.

The chain combines TRBV12-3 or TRBV12-4 with TRBJ2-5; a possible D gene is TRBD2 (5 bases). The CDR3 runs 13 residues. Trimming shortened V by 5 bases and J by 4 bases, and 11 bases separated the two germline ends. The CDR3 sequence is CASSKRGLETQYF. The CDR3 DNA reads TGTGCCAGCAGTAAACGGGGATTAGAGACCCAGTACTTC.

The gene calls are TRBV24-1 and TRBJ2-3; 11 nucleotides line up with TRBD1. Germline trimming cut 5 bases from V and 5 bases from J; bases unmatched to any gene: 5. Germline CDR1 KGHDR, CDR2 SFDVKD. There are 15 residues in the CDR3. CDR3 residues: CATSVGQGAVDTQYF. CDR3 DNA sequence: TGTGCCACCAGTGTCGGACAGGGGGCGGTAGATACGCAGTATTTT.

The rearrangement links TRBV5-1 to TRBJ2-7; TRBD1 agrees at 11 bases. Germline trimming cut 3 bases from V and 6 bases from J; bases unmatched to any gene: 8. CDR3 length: 15 residues. CDR1 is SGHRS, CDR2 YFSETQ, per germline. CDR3 coding DNA: TGCGCCAGCAGCTCGGCCGGACAGGGGGCGTTCGAGCAGTACTTC. Translating it yields CASSSAGQGAFEQYF.

The V gene is TRBV6-6, the J gene TRBJ1-3; no firm D call. Trimming removed 10 bases at V and 2 bases at J, with 12 bases between. Germline V gene sequence: CDR1 MNHNY, CDR2 SVGAGI (reference sequence). The length of the CDR3 is 13 residues. CDR3 residues: CAISTSTGNTIYF. Written as DNA, the CDR3 is TGTGCCATTTCGACTAGTACTGGAAACACCATATATTTT.